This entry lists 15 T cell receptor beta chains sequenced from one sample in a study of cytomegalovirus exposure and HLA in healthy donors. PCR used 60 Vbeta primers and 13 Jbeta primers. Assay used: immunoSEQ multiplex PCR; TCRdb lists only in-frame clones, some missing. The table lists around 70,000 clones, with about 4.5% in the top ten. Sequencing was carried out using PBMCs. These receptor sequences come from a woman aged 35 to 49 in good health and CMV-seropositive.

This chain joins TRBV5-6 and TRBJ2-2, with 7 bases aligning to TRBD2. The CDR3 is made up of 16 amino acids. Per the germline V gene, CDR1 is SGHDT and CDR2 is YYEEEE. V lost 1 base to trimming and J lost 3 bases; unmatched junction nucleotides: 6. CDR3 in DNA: TGTGCCAGCAGCTTGTTGACTAGCAGGGACACCGGGGAGCTGTTTTTT. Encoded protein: CASSLLTSRDTGELFF.

The CDR3 protein is CASSATGWGEAFF. In DNA, the CDR3 is TGTGCCAGCAGCGCGACAGGGTGGGGTGAAGCTTTCTTT. The chain employs TRBV5-8 and TRBJ1-1; 7 positions agree with TRBD1. The CDR3 length is 13 residues. The germline CDR1 and CDR2 sequences are SGHTS and YDEGEE. The V and J ends lost 4 bases and 7 bases, in that order; junction bases with no gene match: 7.

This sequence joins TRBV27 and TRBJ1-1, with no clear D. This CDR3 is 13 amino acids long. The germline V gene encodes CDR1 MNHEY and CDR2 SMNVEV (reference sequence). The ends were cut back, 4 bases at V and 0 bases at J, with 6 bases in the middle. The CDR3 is CASSWRLNTEAFF. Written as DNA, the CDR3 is TGTGCCAGCAGTTGGAGGTTGAACACTGAAGCTTTCTTT.

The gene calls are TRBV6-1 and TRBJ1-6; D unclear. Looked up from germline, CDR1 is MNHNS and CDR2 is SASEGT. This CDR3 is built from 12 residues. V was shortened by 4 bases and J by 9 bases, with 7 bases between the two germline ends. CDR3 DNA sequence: TGTGCCAGCAGTGCCACGGGTTCACCCCTCCACTTT. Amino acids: CASSATGSPLHF.

DNA for the CDR3: TGTGCCAGCAGTTTAAGGTTCAGGCCGGCCGCTTTCTTT. It codes for CASSLRFRPAAFF. The chain links TRBV28 to TRBJ1-1, with D unclear. Looked up from germline, CDR1 is MDHEN and CDR2 is SYDVKM. This CDR3 has 13 residues. The germline V and J ends were trimmed by 2 bases and 11 bases, with 15 bases remaining between them.

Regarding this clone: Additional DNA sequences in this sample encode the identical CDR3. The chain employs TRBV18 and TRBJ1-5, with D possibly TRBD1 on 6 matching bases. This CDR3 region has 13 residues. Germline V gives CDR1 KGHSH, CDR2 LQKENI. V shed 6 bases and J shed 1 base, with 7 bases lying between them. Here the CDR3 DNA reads TGTGCCAGCTCCGGACAGAGCAATCAGCCCCAGCATTTT. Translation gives CASSGQSNQPQHF.

For the CDR3, the DNA is TGTGCCAGTAGCCCCCAGGACAGGGGCTACGAGCAGTACTTC. This gives the protein CASSPQDRGYEQYF. This chain links TRBV19 with TRBJ2-7; the match to TRBD1 covers 9 bases. Trimming took 6 bases from V and 3 from J; bases not matched to a gene: 6. The CDR3 runs 14 residues. The germline V gene has CDR1 LNHDA and CDR2 SQIVND (reference sequence).

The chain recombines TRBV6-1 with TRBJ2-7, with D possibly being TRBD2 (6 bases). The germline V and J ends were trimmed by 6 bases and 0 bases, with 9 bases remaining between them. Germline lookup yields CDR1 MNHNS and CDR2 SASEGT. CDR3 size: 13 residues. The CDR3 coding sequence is TGTGCCAGCAGCCTCGGGGGCTCCTACGAGCAGTACTTC. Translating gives CASSLGGSYEQYF.

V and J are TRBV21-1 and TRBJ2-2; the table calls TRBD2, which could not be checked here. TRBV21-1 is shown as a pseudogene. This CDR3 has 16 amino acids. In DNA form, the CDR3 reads TGTGCCAGCAGCCGATCAGGGAGGGCGGACACCGGGGAGCTGTTTTTT. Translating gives CASSRSGRADTGELFF.

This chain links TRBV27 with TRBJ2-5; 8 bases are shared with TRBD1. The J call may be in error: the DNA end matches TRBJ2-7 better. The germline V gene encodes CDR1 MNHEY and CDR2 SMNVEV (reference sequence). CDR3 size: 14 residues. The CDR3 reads CASNSAQGEDEQYF. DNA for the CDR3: TGTGCCAGCAACAGCGCACAGGGGGAGGACGAGCAGTACTTC.

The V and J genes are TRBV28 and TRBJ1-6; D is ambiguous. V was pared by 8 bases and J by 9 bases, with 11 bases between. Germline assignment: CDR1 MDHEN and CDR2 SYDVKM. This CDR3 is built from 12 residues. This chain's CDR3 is CASEGIGSPLHF. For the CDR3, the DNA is TGTGCCAGCGAGGGTATCGGTTCACCCCTCCACTTT.

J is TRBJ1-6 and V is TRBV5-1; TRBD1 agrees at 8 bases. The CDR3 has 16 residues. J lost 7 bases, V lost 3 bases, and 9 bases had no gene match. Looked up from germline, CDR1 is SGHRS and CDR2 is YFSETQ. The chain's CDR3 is CASSSPGQGGNSPLHF. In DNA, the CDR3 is TGCGCCAGCAGCTCCCCCGGACAGGGAGGAAATTCACCCCTCCACTTT.

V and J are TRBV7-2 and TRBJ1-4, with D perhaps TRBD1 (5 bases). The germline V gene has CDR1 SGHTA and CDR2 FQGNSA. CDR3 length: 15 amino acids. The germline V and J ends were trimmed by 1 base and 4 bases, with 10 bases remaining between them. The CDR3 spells CASSLVRGNNEKLFF. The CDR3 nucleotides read TGTGCCAGCAGCTTAGTTCGGGGGAATAATGAAAAACTGTTTTTT.

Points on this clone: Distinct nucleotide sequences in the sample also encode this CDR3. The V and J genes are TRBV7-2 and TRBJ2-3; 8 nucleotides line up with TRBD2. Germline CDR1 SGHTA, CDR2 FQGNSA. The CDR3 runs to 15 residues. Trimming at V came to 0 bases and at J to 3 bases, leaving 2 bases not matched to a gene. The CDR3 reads CASSLAAGGTDTQYF. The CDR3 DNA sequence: TGTGCCAGCAGCTTAGCGGCGGGAGGTACAGATACGCAGTATTTT.

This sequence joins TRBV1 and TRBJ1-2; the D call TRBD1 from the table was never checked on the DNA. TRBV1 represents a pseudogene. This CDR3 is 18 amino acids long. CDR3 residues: CTSGDRDRGRQANYGYTF. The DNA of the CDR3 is TGCACCAGCGGAGACCGGGACAGGGGACGCCAAGCTAACTATGGCTACACCTTC.